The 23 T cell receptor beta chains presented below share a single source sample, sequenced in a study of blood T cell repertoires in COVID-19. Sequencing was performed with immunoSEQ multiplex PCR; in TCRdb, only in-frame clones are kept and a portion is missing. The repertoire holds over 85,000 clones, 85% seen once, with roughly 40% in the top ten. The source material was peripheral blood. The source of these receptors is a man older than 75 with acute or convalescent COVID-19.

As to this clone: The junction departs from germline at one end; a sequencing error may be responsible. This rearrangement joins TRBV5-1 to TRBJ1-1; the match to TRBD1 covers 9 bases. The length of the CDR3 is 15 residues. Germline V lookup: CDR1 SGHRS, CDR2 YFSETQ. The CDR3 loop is CASNDRGALKTEAFF. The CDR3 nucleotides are TGCGCCAGCAATGACAGGGGGGCCTTGAAGACTGAAGCTTTCTTT.

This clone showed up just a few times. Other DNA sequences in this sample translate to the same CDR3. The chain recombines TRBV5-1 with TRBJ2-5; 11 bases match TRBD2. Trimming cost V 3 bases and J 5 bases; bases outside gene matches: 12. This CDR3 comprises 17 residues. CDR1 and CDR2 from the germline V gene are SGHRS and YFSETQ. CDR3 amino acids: CASSSGLAGRGGETQYF. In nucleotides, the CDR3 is TGCGCCAGCAGCTCAGGACTAGCGGGCCGGGGGGGGGAGACCCAGTACTTC.

In DNA form, the CDR3 reads TGTGCCAGCAGCGAGGGACTAGCGGAACCCTACGAGCAGTACTTC. Translating gives CASSEGLAEPYEQYF. The chain links TRBV9 to TRBJ2-7, with 11 bases that match TRBD2. The CDR3 is 15 amino acids. After removal of 3 bases from V and 2 bases from J, the junction contained 4 bases not matched to a gene. From germline, CDR1 is SGDLS and CDR2 YYNGEE.

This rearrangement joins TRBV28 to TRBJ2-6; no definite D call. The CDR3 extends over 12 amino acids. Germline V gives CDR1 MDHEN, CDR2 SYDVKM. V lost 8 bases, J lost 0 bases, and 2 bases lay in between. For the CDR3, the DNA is TGTGCCAGCCTCTCTGGGGCCAACGTCCTGACTTTC. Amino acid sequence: CASLSGANVLTF.

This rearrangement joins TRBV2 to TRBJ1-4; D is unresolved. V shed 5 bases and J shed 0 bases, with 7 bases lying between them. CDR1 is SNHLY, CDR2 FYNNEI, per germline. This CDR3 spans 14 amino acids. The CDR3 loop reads CASSFSATNEKLFF. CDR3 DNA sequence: TGTGCCAGCAGTTTCTCTGCAACTAATGAAAAACTGTTTTTT.

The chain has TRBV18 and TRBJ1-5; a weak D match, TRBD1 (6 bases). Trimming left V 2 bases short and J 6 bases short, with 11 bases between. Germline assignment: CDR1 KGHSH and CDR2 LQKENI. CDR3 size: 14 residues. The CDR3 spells CASSPTAGVQPQHF. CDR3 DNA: TGTGCCAGCTCACCAACTGCAGGGGTTCAGCCCCAGCATTTT.

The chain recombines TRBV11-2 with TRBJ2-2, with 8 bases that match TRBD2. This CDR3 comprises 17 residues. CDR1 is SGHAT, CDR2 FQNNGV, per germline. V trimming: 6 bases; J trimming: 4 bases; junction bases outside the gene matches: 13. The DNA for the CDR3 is TGTGCCAGCAGGCGGGTACCGGGAGGGCCTTCCACCGGGGAGCTGTTTTTT. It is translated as CASRRVPGGPSTGELFF.

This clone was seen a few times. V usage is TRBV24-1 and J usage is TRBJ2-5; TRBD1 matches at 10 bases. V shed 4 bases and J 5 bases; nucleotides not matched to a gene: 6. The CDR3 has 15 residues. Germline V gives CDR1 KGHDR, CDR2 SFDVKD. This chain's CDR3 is CATSEPGQGRETQYF. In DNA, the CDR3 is TGTGCCACCAGTGAGCCGGGACAGGGGCGGGAGACCCAGTACTTC.

The CDR3 DNA sequence: TGCAGTGCTAGTGGGGGCTGGGATCAGCCCCAGCATTTT. Translated, it gives CSASGGWDQPQHF. The rearrangement links TRBV20-1 to TRBJ1-5, with D tentatively TRBD1 (6 bases). Germline values: CDR1 DFQATT, CDR2 SNEGSKA (reference sequence). There are 13 residues in the CDR3. With 3 bases removed from V and 5 bases from J, the gap between germline ends came to 11 bases.

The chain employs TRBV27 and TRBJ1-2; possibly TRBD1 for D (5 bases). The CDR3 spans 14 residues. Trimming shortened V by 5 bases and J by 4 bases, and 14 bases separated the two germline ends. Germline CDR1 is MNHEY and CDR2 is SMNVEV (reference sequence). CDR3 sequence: CASSREGQIYGYTF. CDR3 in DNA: TGTGCCAGCAGTAGGGAGGGGCAAATCTATGGCTACACCTTC.

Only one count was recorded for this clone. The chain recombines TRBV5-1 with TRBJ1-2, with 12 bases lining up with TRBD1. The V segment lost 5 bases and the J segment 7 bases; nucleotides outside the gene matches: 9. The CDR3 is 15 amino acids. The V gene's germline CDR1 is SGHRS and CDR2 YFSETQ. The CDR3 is CASSMGQGAISGYTF. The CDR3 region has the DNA TGCGCCAGCAGTATGGGACAGGGGGCGATTTCTGGCTACACCTTC. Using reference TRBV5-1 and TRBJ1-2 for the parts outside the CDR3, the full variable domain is KAGVTQTPRYLIKTRGQQVTLSCSPISGHRSVSWYQQTPGQGLQFLFEYFSETQRNKGNFPGRFSGRQFSNSRSEMNVSTLELGDSALYLCASSMGQGAISGYTFGSGTRLTVV.

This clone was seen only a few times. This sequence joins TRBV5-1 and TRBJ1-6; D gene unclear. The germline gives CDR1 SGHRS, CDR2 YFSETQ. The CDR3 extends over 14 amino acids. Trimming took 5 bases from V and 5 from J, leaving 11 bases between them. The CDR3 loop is CASSPVRDNSPLHF. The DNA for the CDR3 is TGCGCCAGCAGTCCAGTGCGGGATAATTCACCCCTCCACTTT.

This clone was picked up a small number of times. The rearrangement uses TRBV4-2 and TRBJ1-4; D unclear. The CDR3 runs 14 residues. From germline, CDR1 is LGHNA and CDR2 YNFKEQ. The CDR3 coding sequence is TGTGCAGCGGGCCGAGAAACAACTAATGAAAAACTGTTTTTT. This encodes CAAGRETTNEKLFF.

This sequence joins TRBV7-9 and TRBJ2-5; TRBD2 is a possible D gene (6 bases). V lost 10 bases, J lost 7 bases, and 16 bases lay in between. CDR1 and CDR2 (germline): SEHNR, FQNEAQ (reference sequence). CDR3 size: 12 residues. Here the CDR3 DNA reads TGTGCCATCCTTAGCGGCCCGGGGACCCAGTACTTC. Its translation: CAILSGPGTQYF.

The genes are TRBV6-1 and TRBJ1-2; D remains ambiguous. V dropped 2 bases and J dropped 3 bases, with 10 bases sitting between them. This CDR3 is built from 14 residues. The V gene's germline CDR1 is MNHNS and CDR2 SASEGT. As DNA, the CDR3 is TGTGCCAGCAGTGAAAATCGAGGATACTATGGCTACACCTTC. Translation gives CASSENRGYYGYTF.

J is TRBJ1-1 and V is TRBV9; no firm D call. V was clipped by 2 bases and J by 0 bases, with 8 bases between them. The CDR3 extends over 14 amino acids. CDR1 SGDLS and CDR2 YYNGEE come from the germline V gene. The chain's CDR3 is CASSVRAVNTEAFF. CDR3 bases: TGTGCCAGCAGCGTGAGAGCTGTGAACACTGAAGCTTTCTTT. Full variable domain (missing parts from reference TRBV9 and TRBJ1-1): DSGVTQTPKHLITATGQRVTLRCSPRSGDLSVYWYQQSLDQGLQFLIQYYNGEERAKGNILERFSAQQFPDLHSELNLSSLELGDSALYFCASSVRAVNTEAFFGQGTRLTVV.

The CDR3 coding sequence is TGTGCCAGCTATCGAAGCCGCAATCAGCCCCAGCATTTT. Translating it yields CASYRSRNQPQHF. The V gene is TRBV28, the J gene TRBJ1-5, with D uncertain. In germline, CDR1 is MDHEN, CDR2 SYDVKM. V was trimmed by 8 bases and J by 2 bases, leaving 10 bases between them. This CDR3 spans 13 amino acids. The full variable domain, with the rest looked up from reference TRBV28 and TRBJ1-5, is DVKVTQSSRYLVKRTGEKVFLECVQDMDHENMFWYRQDPGLGLRLIYFSYDVKMKEKGDIPEGYSVSREKKERFSLILESASTNQTSMYLCASYRSRNQPQHFGDGTRLSIL.

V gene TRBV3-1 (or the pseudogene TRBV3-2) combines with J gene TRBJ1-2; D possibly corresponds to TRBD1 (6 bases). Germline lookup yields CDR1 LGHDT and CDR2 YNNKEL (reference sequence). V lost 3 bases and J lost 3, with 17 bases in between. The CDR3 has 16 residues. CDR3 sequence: CASSQLDRPVDYGYTF. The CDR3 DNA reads TGTGCCAGCAGCCAGCTTGACAGGCCCGTAGACTATGGCTACACCTTC.

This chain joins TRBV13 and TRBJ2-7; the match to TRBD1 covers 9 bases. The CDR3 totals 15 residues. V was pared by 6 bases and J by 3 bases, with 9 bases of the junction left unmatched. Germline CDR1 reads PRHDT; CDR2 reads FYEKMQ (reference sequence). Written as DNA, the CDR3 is TGTGCCAGCAGACCGAGAATGGGACAGGGCTACGAGCAGTACTTC. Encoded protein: CASRPRMGQGYEQYF.

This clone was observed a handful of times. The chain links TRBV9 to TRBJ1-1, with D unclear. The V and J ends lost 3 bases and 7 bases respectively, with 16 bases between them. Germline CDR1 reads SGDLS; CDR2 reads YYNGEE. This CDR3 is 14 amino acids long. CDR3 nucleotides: TGTGCCAGCAGCGCCAGCGGTTCGATTGGTGAAGCTTTCTTT. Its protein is CASSASGSIGEAFF.

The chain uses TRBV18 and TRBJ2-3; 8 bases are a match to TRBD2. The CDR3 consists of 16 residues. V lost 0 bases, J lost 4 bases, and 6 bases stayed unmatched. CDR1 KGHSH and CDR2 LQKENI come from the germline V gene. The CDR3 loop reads CASSPPTSVRADTQYF. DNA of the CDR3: TGTGCCAGCTCACCACCGACTAGCGTGAGGGCAGATACGCAGTATTTT.

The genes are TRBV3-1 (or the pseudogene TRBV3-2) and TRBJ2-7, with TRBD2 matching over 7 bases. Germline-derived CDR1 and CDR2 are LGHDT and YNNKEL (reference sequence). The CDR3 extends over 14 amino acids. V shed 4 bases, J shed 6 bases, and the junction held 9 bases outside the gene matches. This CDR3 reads CASSRNRLAREQYF. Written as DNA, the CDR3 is TGTGCCAGCAGCCGGAACCGACTAGCCCGCGAGCAGTACTTC.

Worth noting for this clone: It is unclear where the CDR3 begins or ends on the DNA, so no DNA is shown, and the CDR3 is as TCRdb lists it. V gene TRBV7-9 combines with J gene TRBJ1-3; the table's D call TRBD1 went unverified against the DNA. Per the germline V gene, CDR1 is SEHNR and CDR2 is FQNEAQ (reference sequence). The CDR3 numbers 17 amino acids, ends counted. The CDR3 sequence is CASSLVQVSHSGNTIYF.